This TCR beta chain was sequenced during a study of shared clonotypes between healthy human individuals. Study context: The plates for each donor numbered three CD4 naive, three CD4 memory, two CD8 naive and one CD8 memory.

Concerning this clone: Antigen unknown.

Findings of the study overall: An expected dependence of interdonor clonotype sharing on sequencing depth was noted. For sorted subsets, rarefaction showed incomplete sequencing despite large depth.

The CDR3 covers 16 residues. Several immunoSEQ 96-well plates shared each subset's DNA, each plate a replicate. Clones were read by immunoSEQ multiplex PCR, and TCRdb kept only the in-frame ones, dropping some. Among about 2.1 million clones listed, just under 95% were seen once. The naive CD8 population came from CD45RO-negative cells selected for CCR7, without terminally differentiated effector memory CD45RA+ cells. The chain uses TRBV21-1 and TRBJ1-3; whether TRBD1, the table's D call, matches the DNA was not checked. TRBV21-1 is recorded as a pseudogene. This receptor was taken from a man younger than 35 in good health. Some clones in this sample may be carry-over from other donors' samples. The sequenced sample consisted of naive CD8+ T cells from PBMCs. In nucleotides, the CDR3 is TGTGCCAGCAGCCCGAGAAACAGGGGCTCTGGAAACACCATATATTTT. This sequence encodes CASSPRNRGSGNTIYF.